What follows are 13 T cell receptor beta chains derived from one specimen sequenced in a study of cytomegalovirus exposure and HLA in healthy donors. PCR involved 60 Vbeta and 13 Jbeta primers. Generated by immunoSEQ multiplex PCR, the TCRdb table keeps only in-frame clones and is missing some. The sample has fewer than 200,000 clones; about 77% are singletons. Source material: PBMCs. The receptor source for this set is a middle-aged woman in good health and CMV-seropositive.

This clone was detected only a few times. The V and J genes are TRBV9 and TRBJ2-7; 11 positions agree with TRBD2. The CDR3 has 15 residues. Germline CDR1 and CDR2: SGDLS and YYNGEE. V lost 0 bases and J lost 6; bases outside the gene matches: 5. CDR3 in DNA: TGTGCCAGCAGCGTAGCCGCTAGCGGGAGGAGCGAGCAGTACTTC. Its protein product is CASSVAASGRSEQYF.

The gene calls are TRBV28 and TRBJ2-5; 9 positions match TRBD2. The trim removed 6 bases at V and 2 bases at J, leaving 7 bases unmatched. The CDR3 sequence is 15 residues long. Germline V lookup: CDR1 MDHEN, CDR2 SYDVKM. The CDR3 DNA sequence: TGTGCCAGCAGCTTAGCGGGGGAACTTCAAGAGACCCAGTACTTC. It is translated as CASSLAGELQETQYF.

CDR3 DNA: TGTGCCAGCAAGAACGGTAATTCACCCCTCCACTTT. This encodes CASKNGNSPLHF. The rearrangement uses TRBV2 and TRBJ1-6; no clear D. V lost 7 bases and J lost 6, with 7 bases in between. The CDR3 contains 12 residues. Germline V lookup: CDR1 SNHLY, CDR2 FYNNEI.

The V gene is TRBV28, the J gene TRBJ2-7; TRBD1 aligns across 8 bases. Per germline, CDR1 MDHEN and CDR2 SYDVKM. Germline trimming cut 5 bases from V and 12 bases from J; bases unmatched to any gene: 9. CDR3 length: 12 residues. CDR3 sequence (DNA): TGTGCCAGCAGTACCGGGACAGGCATTGGGTACTTC. This gives the protein CASSTGTGIGYF.

The chain combines TRBV2 with TRBJ2-1; a weak D match, TRBD2 (6 bases). Germline values: CDR1 SNHLY, CDR2 FYNNEI. This CDR3 is built from 15 residues. V dropped 6 bases and J dropped 9 bases, with 21 bases sitting between them. CDR3 sequence: CASRPPGLKGVEQFF. The DNA for the CDR3 is TGTGCCAGCAGGCCCCCGGGACTCAAGGGTGTTGAGCAGTTCTTC.

This clone was seen only a few times. Additional DNA sequences in this sample encode the identical CDR3. The chain uses TRBV5-6 and TRBJ2-7, with a tentative D call TRBD1 (5 bases). V gave up 4 bases and J gave up 4 bases, with 9 bases separating them. Germline-derived CDR1 and CDR2 are SGHDT and YYEEEE. The CDR3 runs 12 residues. The CDR3 nucleotides read TGTGCCAGCAGCCTTTCAGGGTACGAGCAGTACTTC. Translating it yields CASSLSGYEQYF.

The chain recombines TRBV11-3 with TRBJ2-7; no clear D. The V and J ends lost 5 bases and 1 base respectively, with 12 bases between them. The CDR3 has 14 amino acids. From germline, CDR1 is SGHNT and CDR2 YENEEA. The CDR3 spells CASSPESRSYEQYF. CDR3 in DNA: TGTGCCAGCAGCCCCGAGTCCCGGTCCTACGAGCAGTACTTC.

The chain employs TRBV9 and TRBJ2-1, with TRBD2 matching over 12 bases. CDR3 size: 15 residues. CDR1 SGDLS and CDR2 YYNGEE come from the germline V gene. Unmatched junction bases numbered 3, after V lost 4 bases and J lost 4 bases. The CDR3 nucleotides are TGTGCCAGCAGCCAGACTAGCGGGAGTTACAATGAGCAGTTCTTC. It specifies CASSQTSGSYNEQFF.

The gene calls are TRBV19 and TRBJ1-1; D not certain. Germline V gene sequence: CDR1 LNHDA, CDR2 SQIVND (reference sequence). Trimming took 6 bases from V and 9 from J, leaving 20 bases between them. CDR3 length equals 14 residues. The CDR3 coding sequence is TGTGCCAGTAGGTCCCGGGTCCCTAACGGGAAAGCTTTCTTT. Amino acids: CASRSRVPNGKAFF.

This rearrangement joins TRBV6-1 to TRBJ2-7; 7 bases match TRBD2. The CDR3 extends over 14 amino acids. CDR1 MNHNS and CDR2 SASEGT come from the germline V gene. V trimming: 5 bases; J trimming: 0 bases; junction bases outside the gene matches: 4. As DNA, the CDR3 is TGTGCCAGCAGTTCAGCTAGCGGCTCCTACGAGCAGTACTTC. Amino acid sequence: CASSSASGSYEQYF.

The chain couples TRBV19 to TRBJ1-2; D is uncertain. This CDR3 spans 14 amino acids. The V gene's germline CDR1 is LNHDA and CDR2 SQIVND (reference sequence). V was cut by 7 bases and J by 7 bases, with 19 bases left in between. The CDR3 loop is CASTREGPRGGYTF. In DNA, the CDR3 is TGTGCCAGTACCCGAGAGGGTCCGCGGGGTGGCTACACCTTC.

This clone was counted ten times or more. V usage is TRBV2 and J usage is TRBJ1-6, with 7 positions matching TRBD1. Losses at the gene ends were 1 base for V and 12 bases for J; bases not matched to a gene: 9. Germline CDR1 is SNHLY and CDR2 is FYNNEI. The CDR3 runs 15 residues. The DNA for the CDR3 is TGTGCCAGCAGTGAAGATATGACAGGGAATCAACCCCTCCACTTT. It translates to CASSEDMTGNQPLHF.

This chain uses TRBV2 with TRBJ1-6, with TRBD1 identical over 8 bases. The germline V gene encodes CDR1 SNHLY and CDR2 FYNNEI. V lost 5 bases and J lost 9; bases outside the gene matches: 6. This CDR3 contains 14 residues. DNA for the CDR3: TGTGCCAGCAGTTTGGACAGGGAGGGTTCACCCCTCCACTTT. Amino acid sequence: CASSLDREGSPLHF.